The present entry profiles one T cell receptor beta chain with its context. Its antigen is not known. This CDR3 spans 15 amino acids. Trimming removed 4 bases at V and 1 base at J, with 14 bases between. CDR1 and CDR2 (germline): SGHRS, YFSETQ. This specimen belongs to a study of T-cell reconstitution after alpha-beta-depleted transplantation in children. Whole-study results and caveats: Reportedly, only several hundred clones from non-depleted graft cells drove alpha-beta T-cell counts at about two months. Surviving thymic progenitors and recipient T cells were the source of high TCRbeta diversity at day 60 in some patients.

Unique molecular identifiers featured in how the TCRbeta library was prepared. A single record per CDR3 protein comes from TCRdb applying MiXCR to the PCR reads. The table records about 1,000,000 distinct CDR3 sequences, about 30% of them present only once. The material sequenced was PBMCs, mostly from graft donor cells, taken 360 days after TCRalphabeta/CD19-depleted stem cell transplant. The chain links TRBV5-1 to TRBJ1-1, with D perhaps matching TRBD1 (6 bases). This TCR was recovered from a boy younger than two who had a stem cell transplant for SCID, so the T cells may come from the graft donor. This CDR3 reads CASSPRTERNTEAFF. CDR3 bases: TGCGCCAGCAGCCCGAGGACAGAGAGGAACACTGAAGCTTTCTTT.